The T cell receptor beta chain under discussion was sequenced for a study of shared clonotypes between healthy human individuals. CDR3 size: 21 residues. The ends lost 3 bases at V and 0 bases at J; junction bases unmatched: 13. The germline V gene encodes CDR1 KGHSH and CDR2 LQKENI. In the case of this clone: Its antigen is unidentified.

For each subset, genomic DNA was distributed in equal portions over several immunoSEQ plates. In the authors' methods: With immunoSEQ giving junction-only sequences and no quality scores, filtering differed. Data came from immunoSEQ multiplex PCR; TCRdb stores just in-frame clones and leaves some out. For V, J and clone size, that table is used; D and trimming come from the DNA. The table shows around 350,000 clones, with 73% occurring only once. Study observations and caveats: Non-shared clonotypes showed lower generation probabilities than clonotypes common to all four donors.

A CD45RA-negative memory subset and a CD45RA+ naive subset were separated from the CD4+ cells. The J gene is TRBJ2-6, the V gene TRBV18; 11 bases align to TRBD1. The receptor was isolated from a man aged 30-40 years in good health. The sample was memory CD4+ T cells sorted from blood. The subset here: CD45RA-negative fraction. This CDR3 reads CASSPEKRAGTGGSGANVLTF. The CDR3 DNA reads TGTGCCAGCTCACCTGAAAAACGAGCCGGGACAGGGGGCTCTGGGGCCAACGTCCTGACTTTC.